This TCR beta chain derives from a study of T cells in Graves' hyperthyroidism and ophthalmopathy. Study-wide findings and caveats: For ophthalmopathy, model prediction preceded onset by a median about 6.2 months.

Amplification of TCR beta CDR3 regions was performed using RNA transcripts as template. First-round RT-PCR with HTBI primers amplified the TCR CDR3 region. Via MiXCR, TCRdb re-called the multiplex PCR reads, giving one row per CDR3 protein. The top ten clones hold over 60% of a sample with about 130,000 distinct CDR3 sequences, around 20% of them seen once. Each diagnosis was grounded in clinical symptoms, serum thyroxine and TRAb, thyroid ultrasound, and orbital computed tomography. From more than 9 ml of fresh peripheral blood, PBMCs were isolated. The CDR3 loop spans 16 amino acids. From germline, CDR1 is SEHNR and CDR2 FQNEAQ (reference sequence). The V end was cut by 1 base, the J end by 8 bases, with 18 bases between. About this clonotype itself: Antigen unknown.

The genes are TRBV7-9 and TRBJ2-1; D not certain. The sequenced sample consisted of blood. The clonotype was recovered from a woman aged 50 to 60 with Graves' hyperthyroidism that later progressed to Graves' ophthalmopathy. CDR3 loop: CASSLDTISTSDEQFF. As DNA, the CDR3 is TGTGCCAGCAGCTTAGATACTATCTCTACATCGGATGAGCAGTTCTTC.